These T cell receptor beta chains were read from a single sample in a study of technical replicates of blood from several donors. TCRdb keeps only in-frame clones here, not all; method: immunoSEQ multiplex PCR. The sample gives under 110,000 clones, 96% of which show up once; approximately 0.21% is in the top ten. Sequenced input: T cells isolated from PBMCs. The origin of the receptors is a human donor in good health. CDR3s include the opening cysteine and the closing phenylalanine or tryptophan. A D gene is named only where the DNA matches it firmly. Clone size appears in some rows only: once, few, many, or a class for an expanded clone.

j_call | v_call | d_call | clone_size | cdr3_aa | cdr3_nt
TRBJ2-4 | TRBV7-9 | . | . | CASSYQSGAKNIQYF | TGTGCCAGCAGCTACCAAAGCGGAGCCAAAAACATTCAGTACTTC
TRBJ2-7 | TRBV6-6 | . | . | CASSYSRAYEQYF | TGTGCCAGCAGTTACTCGAGAGCCTACGAGCAGTACTTC
TRBJ1-1 | TRBV11-3 | TRBD1 | . | CASSPRTGANTEAFF | TGTGCCAGCAGCCCCAGGACAGGGGCGAACACTGAAGCTTTCTTT
TRBJ1-3 | TRBV6-1 | . | . | CASREDTSGNTIYF | TGTGCCAGCAGGGAAGACACCTCTGGAAACACCATATATTTT
TRBJ2-7 | TRBV7-9 | . | . | CASSPSYEQYF | TGTGCCAGCAGCCCCTCGTACGAGCAGTACTTC
TRBJ1-3 | TRBV7-8 | . | . | CASSLVQPMHSGNTIYF | TGTGCCAGCAGCTTAGTACAGCCGATGCACTCTGGAAACACCATATATTTT
TRBJ2-3 | TRBV7-9 | TRBD1 | . | CASSLRDSTYTDTQYF | TGTGCCAGCAGCCTGAGGGACAGTACGTACACAGATACGCAGTATTTT
TRBJ2-7 | TRBV10-3 | . | . | CAIRDREEEQYF | TGTGCCATCAGGGACAGAGAGGAGGAGCAGTACTTC
TRBJ2-5 | TRBV15 | . | . | CATSRERLRQYYLQETQYF | TGTGCCACCAGCAGAGAAAGATTGAGACAATATTACCTCCAAGAGACCCAGTACTTC
TRBJ1-2 | TRBV5-1 | TRBD1 | . | CASSLAATGYFYGYTF | TGCGCCAGCAGCTTGGCCGCGACAGGGTACTTCTATGGCTACACCTTC
TRBJ2-2 | TRBV4-1 | TRBD1 | . | CASSQGGPGQITGELFF | TGCGCCAGCAGCCAAGGGGGTCCGGGACAGATCACCGGGGAGCTGTTTTTT
TRBJ2-7 | TRBV9 | TRBD2 | . | CASSPRSGLAGGPSYEQYF | TGTGCCAGCAGCCCTAGGTCGGGACTAGCGGGAGGGCCATCCTACGAGCAGTACTTC
TRBJ2-2 | TRBV7-2 | . | . | CASSPPGLPTTGELFF | TGTGCCAGCAGCCCCCCAGGACTGCCTACCACCGGGGAGCTGTTTTTT
TRBJ2-7 | TRBV28 | . | . | CASSLLTPDRSYEQYF | TGTGCCAGCAGTTTACTAACCCCGGACAGATCCTACGAGCAGTACTTC
TRBJ2-3 | TRBV6-8 | TRBD2 | . | CASSYAGGRSGTQYF | TGTGCCAGCAGTTACGCGGGAGGGCGGTCTGGCACGCAGTATTTT
TRBJ2-7 | TRBV11-3 | . | . | CASSLPRWDSRSYEQYF | TGTGCCAGCAGCTTACCCCGATGGGACTCCCGCTCCTACGAGCAGTACTTC
TRBJ2-3 | TRBV27 | TRBD2 | once | CASSLLAGVTDTQYF | TGTGCCAGCAGTTTACTAGCGGGGGTGACAGATACGCAGTATTTT
TRBJ1-1 | TRBV6-1 | TRBD1 | . | CASSLDRSGAFF | TGTGCCAGCAGTTTGGACAGGTCGGGAGCTTTCTTT
TRBJ1-2 | TRBV4-2 | TRBD1 | . | CASSQPGQGHGYTF | TGTGCCAGCAGCCAACCGGGACAGGGTCATGGCTACACCTTC
TRBJ1-2 | TRBV2 | TRBD1 | . | CAGSFRGLNYGYTF | TGTGCCGGATCCTTCAGGGGGCTGAACTATGGCTACACCTTC
TRBJ2-7 | TRBV27 | TRBD1 | . | CASSPGTGTVYEQYF | TGTGCCAGCAGCCCAGGGACAGGGACGGTTTACGAGCAGTACTTC
TRBJ2-4 | TRBV7-8 | . | . | CASSLEMAGPGKNIQYF | TGTGCCAGCAGCTTAGAGATGGCAGGTCCAGGCAAAAACATTCAGTACTTC
TRBJ2-2 | TRBV1 | . | . | CTSILGSGDSNTGELFF | TGCACCAGCATCCTCGGGAGTGGCGACTCAAACACCGGGGAGCTGTTTTTT
TRBJ2-5 | TRBV9 | TRBD2 | . | CASSPTLAGGQETQYF | TGTGCCAGCAGCCCCACACTAGCGGGGGGTCAAGAGACCCAGTACTTC
TRBJ1-2 | TRBV6-1 | TRBD1 | . | CASKGQGNYGYTF | TGTGCCAGCAAGGGACAGGGGAACTATGGCTACACCTTC
TRBJ2-2 | TRBV7-7 | . | . | CASSSYLGSGNQGTGELFF | TGTGCCAGCAGCTCCTACCTTGGATCGGGCAATCAGGGGACCGGGGAGCTGTTTTTT
TRBJ1-5 | TRBV27 | . | once | CASSPLRGSRQPQHF | TGTGCCAGCAGTCCACTAAGGGGTTCTCGTCAGCCCCAGCATTTT
TRBJ2-5 | TRBV30 | . | once | CAWIPGWPLQAQETQYF | TGTGCCTGGATCCCTGGTTGGCCCCTCCAGGCCCAAGAGACCCAGTACTTC
TRBJ2-7 | TRBV7-9 | . | . | CASSDGSYEQYF | TGTGCCAGCAGCGACGGGTCCTACGAGCAGTACTTC
TRBJ1-2 | TRBV6-5 | . | . | CASSVTGTSYGYTF | TGTGCCAGCAGTGTAACCGGGACAAGCTATGGCTACACCTTC
TRBJ2-3 | TRBV28 | TRBD2 | once | CATYGLAGVGRTQYF | TGTGCCACTTACGGACTAGCGGGAGTAGGTAGGACGCAGTATTTT
TRBJ2-5 | TRBV4-1 | . | . | CASSPPSESETQYF | TGCGCCAGCAGCCCACCTTCGGAGTCGGAGACCCAGTACTTC
TRBJ2-1 | TRBV7-8 | . | . | CASSLAPINEQFF | TGTGCCAGCAGCTTAGCTCCCATCAATGAGCAGTTCTTC
TRBJ2-1 | TRBV7-9 | TRBD2 | . | CASSFSGILYNEQFF | TGTGCCAGCAGCTTCAGCGGGATCCTATACAATGAGCAGTTCTTC
TRBJ2-3 | TRBV1 | . | . | CTQSDGGPFGTQYF | TGCACCCAAAGCGACGGGGGGCCCTTCGGTACGCAGTATTTT
TRBJ1-2 | TRBV25-1 | TRBD1 | once | CASSGRDSLPYGYTF | TGTGCCAGCAGTGGAAGGGACAGCCTTCCCTATGGCTACACCTTC
TRBJ2-3 | TRBV20-1 | . | once | CSASGPDTQYF | TGCAGTGCTAGTGGCCCTGATACGCAGTATTTT
TRBJ1-1 | TRBV5-6 | . | . | CASSLGGGSHGTEAFF | TGTGCCAGCAGCTTGGGTGGCGGGTCCCACGGCACTGAAGCTTTCTTT
TRBJ1-1 | TRBV9 | . | . | CASTGLGTEAFF | TGTGCCAGCACAGGGCTCGGCACTGAAGCTTTCTTT
TRBJ2-3 | TRBV4-1 | TRBD2 | . | CASSQVRGRAPDTQYF | TGCGCCAGCAGCCAAGTGCGCGGGAGGGCCCCAGATACGCAGTATTTT
TRBJ2-1 | TRBV5-4 | TRBD2 | . | CASSSSGGSYNEQFF | TGTGCCAGCAGCTCTAGCGGGGGCTCCTACAATGAGCAGTTCTTC
TRBJ1-2 | TRBV2 | TRBD1 | . | CASSEARQGAHGYTF | TGTGCCAGCAGTGAAGCCCGACAGGGGGCGCATGGCTACACCTTC
TRBJ2-3 | TRBV5-1 | TRBD2 | . | CASRTSVSTDTQYF | TGCGCCAGCAGAACTAGCGTTAGCACAGATACGCAGTATTTT
TRBJ2-2 | TRBV29-1 | . | . | CSVGNRGGAGELFF | TGCAGCGTTGGGAATAGGGGTGGTGCCGGGGAGCTGTTTTTT
TRBJ2-5 | TRBV6-6 | TRBD2 | . | CASSSQFGGATQYF | TGTGCCAGCAGTTCCCAATTCGGGGGGGCGACCCAGTACTTC
TRBJ1-5 | TRBV28 | . | . | CASSYSGGNQPQHF | TGTGCCAGCAGCTACTCGGGGGGTAATCAGCCCCAGCATTTT
TRBJ1-2 | TRBV7-9 | TRBD1 | . | CASSLGLGTGGDNLYGYTF | TGTGCCAGCAGCTTGGGATTGGGGACAGGGGGCGATAACCTTTATGGCTACACCTTC
TRBJ1-2 | TRBV5-1 | . | . | CASSLGSGGRDGYTF | TGCGCCAGCAGCTTGGGATCCGGGGGGCGGGATGGCTACACCTTC